A selection of T cell receptor beta chains follows, all from one sample in a study of technical replicates of blood from a few donors. Method: immunoSEQ multiplex PCR; TCRdb's copy keeps in-frame clones and lacks some. The sample consists of approximately 85,000 clones, about 90% of them appearing once. The sequencing input was T cells isolated from PBMCs. The receptor source for this set is a human donor in good health. The CDR3 runs from the conserved cysteine through the conserved F or W. Size values are once, few and many counts, or a class for expanded clones, and some rows have none.

TRBJ2-1 | TRBV28 | NA | CASRLTGVNEQFF
TRBJ1-4 | TRBV5-1 | NA | CASSRDLTNEKLFF
TRBJ1-2 | TRBV7-6 | NA | CASSLGQGGGYTF
TRBJ1-5 | TRBV10-2 | NA | CASTGTSNQPQHF
TRBJ1-4 | TRBV11-2 | NA | CASSLGEGYEKLFF
TRBJ1-1 | TRBV27 | NA | CASSPHGTGGAHTEAFF
TRBJ2-2 | TRBV19 | few | CASSQGPGELFF
TRBJ1-2 | TRBV4-1 | NA | CASSQAPGTGGATGGYTF
TRBJ1-1 | TRBV6-1 | NA | CASRLTPLSTEAFF
TRBJ2-3 | TRBV6-6 | NA | CASSVGGGGTDTQYF
TRBJ1-2 | TRBV13 | NA | CASSSHPIF